This T cell receptor (beta chain) was recorded in a study of tumor-infiltrating lymphocytes in localized non-small cell lung cancer. Across the whole study: Some samples were collected after neoadjuvant chemotherapy; smokers, never-smokers and several histologies were included. Resected tumor was paired with non-adjacent uninvolved lung from the same patient.

Study-level results: TCR sequencing covered a subset of patients with enough tissue. Immunotypes IM1 and IM2 had similar TCR-derived T-cell fractions.

A word on this clone: Its specificity is unknown.

J gave up 1 base and V 4 bases, and 2 bases lay outside the gene matches. Germline CDR1 is SGHRS and CDR2 is YFSETQ. The CDR3 consists of 14 residues. The method was immunoSEQ multiplex PCR; TCRdb's version includes in-frame clones alone and lacks a portion of them. The sample consists of 8,000 to 9,500 clones, approximately 79% of them appearing once. The clonotype comes from a human donor with non-small cell lung cancer. What was sequenced was uninvolved lung tissue not adjacent to the tumor. This chain links TRBV5-1 with TRBJ2-3; the match to TRBD2 covers 8 bases. The CDR3: CASSATSGTDTQYF. The CDR3 bases are TGCGCCAGCAGCGCGACTAGCGGCACAGATACGCAGTATTTT.